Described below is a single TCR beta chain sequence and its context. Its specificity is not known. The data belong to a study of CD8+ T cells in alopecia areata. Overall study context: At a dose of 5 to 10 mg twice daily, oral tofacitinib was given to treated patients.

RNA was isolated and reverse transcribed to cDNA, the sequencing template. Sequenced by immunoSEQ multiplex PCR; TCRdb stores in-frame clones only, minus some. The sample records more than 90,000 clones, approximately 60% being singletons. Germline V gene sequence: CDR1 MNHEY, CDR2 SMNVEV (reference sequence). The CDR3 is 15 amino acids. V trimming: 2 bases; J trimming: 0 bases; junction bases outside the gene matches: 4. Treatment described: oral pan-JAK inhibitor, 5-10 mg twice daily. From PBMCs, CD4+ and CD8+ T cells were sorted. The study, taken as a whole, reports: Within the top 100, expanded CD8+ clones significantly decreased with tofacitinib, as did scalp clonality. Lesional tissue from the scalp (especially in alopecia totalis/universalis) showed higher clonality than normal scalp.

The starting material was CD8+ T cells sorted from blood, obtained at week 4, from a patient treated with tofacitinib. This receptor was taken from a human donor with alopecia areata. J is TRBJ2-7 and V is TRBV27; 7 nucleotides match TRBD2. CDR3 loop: CASSLSGINSYEQYF. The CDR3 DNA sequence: TGTGCCAGCAGTTTAAGCGGGATAAACTCCTACGAGCAGTACTTC.